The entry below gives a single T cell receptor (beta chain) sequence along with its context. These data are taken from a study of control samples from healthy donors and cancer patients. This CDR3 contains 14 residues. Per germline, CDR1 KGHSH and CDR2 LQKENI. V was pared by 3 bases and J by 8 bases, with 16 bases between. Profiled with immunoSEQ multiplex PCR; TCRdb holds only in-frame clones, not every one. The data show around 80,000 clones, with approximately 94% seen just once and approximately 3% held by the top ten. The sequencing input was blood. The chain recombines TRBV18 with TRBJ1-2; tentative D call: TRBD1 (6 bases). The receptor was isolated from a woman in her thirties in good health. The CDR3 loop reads CASSPQTGAKGYTF. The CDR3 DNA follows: TGTGCCAGCTCACCTCAGACAGGAGCAAAAGGCTACACCTTC.